The clone carrying this T cell receptor (beta chain) was observed a few times. The V gene end was trimmed by 3 bases and the J gene end by 1 base; junction bases not matched to a gene: 5. The CDR3 covers 15 residues. Using a J-beta primer mix together with a sample-barcoded 5' primer, a second PCR was run for roughly 6 to 12 cycles. A single record per CDR3 protein comes from TCRdb applying MiXCR to the 5' RACE reads. The sample has fewer than 2,000,000 distinct CDR3 sequences, roughly 32% seen once. The record originates from a study of blood T cells in healthy people across ages. The specimen sequenced was blood. The chain combines TRBV12-3 or TRBV12-4 with TRBJ2-5, with 7 bases lining up with TRBD1. The receptor's source is a young woman in good health. The CDR3 DNA follows: TGTGCCAGCAGTTTGGGACAGAAAACCCAAGAGACCCAGTACTTC. Protein sequence: CASSLGQKTQETQYF.